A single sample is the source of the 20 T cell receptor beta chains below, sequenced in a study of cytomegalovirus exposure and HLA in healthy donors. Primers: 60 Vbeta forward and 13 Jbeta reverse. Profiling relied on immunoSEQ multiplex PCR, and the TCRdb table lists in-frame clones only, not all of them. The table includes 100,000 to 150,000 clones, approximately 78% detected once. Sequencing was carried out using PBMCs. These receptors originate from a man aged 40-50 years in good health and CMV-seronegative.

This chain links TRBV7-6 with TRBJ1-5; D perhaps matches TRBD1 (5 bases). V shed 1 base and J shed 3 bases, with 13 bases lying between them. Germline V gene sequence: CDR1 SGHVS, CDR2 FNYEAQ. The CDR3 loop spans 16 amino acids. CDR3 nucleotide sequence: TGTGCCAGCAGCTTAGGTGTTGGGGGGTTCAATCAGCCCCAGCATTTT. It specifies CASSLGVGGFNQPQHF.

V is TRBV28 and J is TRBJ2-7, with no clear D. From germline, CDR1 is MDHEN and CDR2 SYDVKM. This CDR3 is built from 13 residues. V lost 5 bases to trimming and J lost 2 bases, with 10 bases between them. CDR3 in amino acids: CASSRTATYEQYF. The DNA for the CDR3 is TGTGCCAGCAGTCGAACAGCAACCTACGAGCAGTACTTC. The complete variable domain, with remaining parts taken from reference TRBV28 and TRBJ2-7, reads DVKVTQSSRYLVKRTGEKVFLECVQDMDHENMFWYRQDPGLGLRLIYFSYDVKMKEKGDIPEGYSVSREKKERFSLILESASTNQTSMYLCASSRTATYEQYFGPGTRLTVT.

CDR3 nucleotides: TGTGCCAGCAGCGTAGATCAGAGGACCGGGGAGCTGTTTTTT. Protein: CASSVDQRTGELFF. The J gene is TRBJ2-2, the V gene TRBV9; D call uncertain. Germline V gives CDR1 SGDLS, CDR2 YYNGEE. With 0 bases removed from V and 5 bases from J, the gap between germline ends came to 8 bases. The CDR3 extends over 14 amino acids.

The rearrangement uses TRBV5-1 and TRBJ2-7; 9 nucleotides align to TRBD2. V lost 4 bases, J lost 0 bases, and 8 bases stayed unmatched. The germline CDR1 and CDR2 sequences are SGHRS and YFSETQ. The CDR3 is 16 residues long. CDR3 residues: CASSRSTSGTSYEQYF. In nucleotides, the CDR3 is TGCGCCAGCAGCCGATCGACTAGCGGCACCTCCTACGAGCAGTACTTC.

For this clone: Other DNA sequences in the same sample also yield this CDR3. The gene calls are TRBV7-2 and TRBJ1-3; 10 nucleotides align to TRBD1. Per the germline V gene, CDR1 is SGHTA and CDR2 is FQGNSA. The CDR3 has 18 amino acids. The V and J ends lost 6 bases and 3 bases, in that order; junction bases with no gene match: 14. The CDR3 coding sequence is TGTGCCAGCAGTTTATTTGGACAGGGGGGGATTTATGGAAACACCATATATTTT. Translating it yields CASSLFGQGGIYGNTIYF. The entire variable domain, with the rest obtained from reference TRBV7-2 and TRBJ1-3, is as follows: GAGVSQSPSNKVTEKGKDVELRCDPISGHTALYWYRQSLGQGLEFLIYFQGNSAPDKSGLPSDRFSAERTGGSVSTLTIQRTQQEDSAVYLCASSLFGQGGIYGNTIYFGEGSWLTVV.

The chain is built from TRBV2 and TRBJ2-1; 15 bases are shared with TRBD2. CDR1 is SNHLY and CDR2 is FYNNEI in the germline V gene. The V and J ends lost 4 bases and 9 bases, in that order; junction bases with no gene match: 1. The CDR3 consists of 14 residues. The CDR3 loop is CASSGGLAGGEQFF. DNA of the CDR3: TGTGCCAGCAGTGGGGGACTAGCGGGAGGTGAGCAGTTCTTC.

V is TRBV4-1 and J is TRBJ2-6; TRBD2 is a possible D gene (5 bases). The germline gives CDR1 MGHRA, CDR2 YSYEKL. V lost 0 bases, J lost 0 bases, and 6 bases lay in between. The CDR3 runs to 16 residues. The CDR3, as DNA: TGCGCCAGCAGCCAAGAACGGGGCTCTGGGGCCAACGTCCTGACTTTC. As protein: CASSQERGSGANVLTF.

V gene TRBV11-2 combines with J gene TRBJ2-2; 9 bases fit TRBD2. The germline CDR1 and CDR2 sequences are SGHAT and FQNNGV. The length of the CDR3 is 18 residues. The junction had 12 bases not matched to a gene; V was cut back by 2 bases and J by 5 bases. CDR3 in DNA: TGTGCCAGCAGCTTATTGTCTGGCGGGAGGGCCCGTACCGGGGAGCTGTTTTTT. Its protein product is CASSLLSGGRARTGELFF.

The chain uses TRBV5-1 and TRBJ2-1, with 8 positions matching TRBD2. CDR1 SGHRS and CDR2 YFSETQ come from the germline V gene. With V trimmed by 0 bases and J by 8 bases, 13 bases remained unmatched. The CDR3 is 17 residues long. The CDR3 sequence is CASSLGVGSGSPHEQFF. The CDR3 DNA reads TGCGCCAGCAGCTTGGGGGTGGGGAGCGGGAGTCCCCATGAGCAGTTCTTC.

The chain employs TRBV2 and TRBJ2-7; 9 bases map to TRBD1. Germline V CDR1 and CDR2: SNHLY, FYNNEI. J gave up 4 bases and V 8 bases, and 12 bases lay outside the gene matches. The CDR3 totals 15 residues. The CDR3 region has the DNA TGTGCCAGCGGAGCTGGTTCCGGGACAGGGTACGAGCAGTACTTC. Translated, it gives CASGAGSGTGYEQYF.

For the CDR3, the DNA is TGTGCCATCAGTGAGCCTCAGGCTAATGGCTACACCTTC. Protein: CAISEPQANGYTF. V is TRBV10-3 and J is TRBJ1-2; D is ambiguous. V shed 2 bases and J shed 6 bases, with 10 bases lying between them. The germline CDR1 and CDR2 sequences are ENHRY and SYGVKD. The CDR3 has 13 amino acids.

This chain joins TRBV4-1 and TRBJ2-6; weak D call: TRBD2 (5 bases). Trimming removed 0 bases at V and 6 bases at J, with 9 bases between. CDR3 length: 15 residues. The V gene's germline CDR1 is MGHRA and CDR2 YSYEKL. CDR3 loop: CASSQDEAEANVLTF. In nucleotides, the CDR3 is TGCGCCAGCAGCCAAGATGAAGCGGAGGCCAACGTCCTGACTTTC.

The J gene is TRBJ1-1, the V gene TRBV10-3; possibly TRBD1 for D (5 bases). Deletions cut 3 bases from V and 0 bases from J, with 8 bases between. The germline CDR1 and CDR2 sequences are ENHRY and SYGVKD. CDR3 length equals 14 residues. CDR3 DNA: TGTGCCATCAGTGACCAGGGTTTGAACACTGAAGCTTTCTTT. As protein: CAISDQGLNTEAFF.

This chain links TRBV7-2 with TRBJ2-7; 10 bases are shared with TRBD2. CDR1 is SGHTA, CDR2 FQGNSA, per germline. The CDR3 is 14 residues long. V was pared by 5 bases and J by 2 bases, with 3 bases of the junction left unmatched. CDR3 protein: CASSVLAGAYEQYF. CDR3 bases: TGTGCCAGCAGCGTCCTAGCGGGAGCCTACGAGCAGTACTTC.

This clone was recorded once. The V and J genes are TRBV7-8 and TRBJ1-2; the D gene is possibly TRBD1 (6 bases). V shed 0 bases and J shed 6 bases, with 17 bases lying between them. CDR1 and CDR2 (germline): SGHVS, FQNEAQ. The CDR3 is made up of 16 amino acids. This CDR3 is CASSLAHIQGKNGYTF. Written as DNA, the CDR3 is TGTGCCAGCAGCTTAGCGCATATCCAGGGGAAAAATGGCTACACCTTC.

CDR3 sequence: CASSWGPGENTQYF. For the CDR3, the DNA is TGCGCCAGCAGCTGGGGTCCAGGGGAAAATACGCAGTATTTT. This chain connects TRBV5-1 to TRBJ2-3; possible D gene TRBD1, 6 bases. This CDR3 is built from 14 residues. Germline CDR1 is SGHRS and CDR2 is YFSETQ. The V and J ends lost 3 bases and 7 bases respectively, with 15 bases between them.

This CDR3 is CASSGASFNEKLFF. CDR3 sequence (DNA): TGTGCCAGCAGTGGGGCAAGCTTTAATGAAAAACTGTTTTTT. The V and J genes are TRBV25-1 and TRBJ1-4; D gene unclear. Looked up from germline, CDR1 is MGHDK and CDR2 is SYGVNS. Trimming pared 4 bases from V and 4 bases from J, leaving 10 bases between. The CDR3 extends over 14 amino acids.

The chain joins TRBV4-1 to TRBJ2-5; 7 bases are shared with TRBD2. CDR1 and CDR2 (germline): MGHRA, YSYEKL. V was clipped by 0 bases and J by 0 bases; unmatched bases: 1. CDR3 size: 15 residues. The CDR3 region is CASSQDRGDQETQYF. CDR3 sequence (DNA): TGCGCCAGCAGCCAAGATCGGGGGGACCAAGAGACCCAGTACTTC.

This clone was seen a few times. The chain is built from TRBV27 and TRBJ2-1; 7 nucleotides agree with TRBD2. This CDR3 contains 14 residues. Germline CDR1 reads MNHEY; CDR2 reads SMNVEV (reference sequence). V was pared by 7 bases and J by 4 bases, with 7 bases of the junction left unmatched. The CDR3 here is CASTISGSYNEQFF. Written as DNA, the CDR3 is TGTGCCAGCACTATTAGCGGGTCTTACAATGAGCAGTTCTTC.

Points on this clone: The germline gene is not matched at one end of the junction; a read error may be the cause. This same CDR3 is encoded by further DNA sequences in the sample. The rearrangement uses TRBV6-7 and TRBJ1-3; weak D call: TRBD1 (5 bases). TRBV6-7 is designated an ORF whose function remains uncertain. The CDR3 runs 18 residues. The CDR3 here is CASSYSRDVRGSGNTIYF. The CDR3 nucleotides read TGCGCCAGCAGTTACTCGAGGGACGTCCGGGGGTCTGGAAACACCATATATTTT.